This is a list of T cell receptor beta chains from one sample in a study of CD8 T cells in ankylosing spondylitis. Each CDR3 protein gets one entry after TCRdb re-called the 5' RACE reads with MiXCR. The sample lists about 140,000 distinct CDR3 sequences, 7% to 10% seen once, with roughly 7.2% in the top ten. The sequenced sample was synovial fluid, either unsorted or a sorted T cell fraction (not recorded which). These receptors came from a male donor with ankylosing spondylitis. CDR3s include the opening cysteine and the closing phenylalanine or tryptophan. A D gene is named only where the DNA matches it firmly. Clone size is stated in some rows and not others, as once, few, many or a class when expanded.

>TRBD1|few|TRBV27|14|TRBJ2-7
CASSWGNRGTEQYF
TGTGCCAGCAGTTGGGGAAACAGGGGGACCGAGCAGTACTTC
>.|.|TRBV6-6|12|TRBJ2-1
CASSSRADEQFF
TGTGCCAGCAGTTCCCGGGCGGATGAGCAGTTCTTC
>.|few|TRBV11-2|12|TRBJ2-3
CASSPGHYTQYF
TGTGCCAGCAGCCCCGGACATTATACGCAGTATTTT
>TRBD1|many|TRBV5-4|16|TRBJ2-2
CASSQRDRGNTGELFF
TGTGCCAGCAGCCAAAGGGACAGGGGGAACACCGGGGAGCTGTTTTTT
>TRBD1|many|TRBV6-5|15|TRBJ1-1
CASSTSDRGNTEAFF
TGTGCCAGCAGTACCTCGGACAGGGGTAACACTGAAGCTTTCTTT
>.|many|TRBV7-9|16|TRBJ2-6
CASSLGQDSGANVLTF
TGTGCCAGCAGCTTAGGACAGGACTCTGGGGCCAACGTCCTGACTTTC
>.|few|TRBV7-2|15|TRBJ2-7
CASSWSSGDSYEQYF
TGTGCCAGCAGCTGGTCTTCAGGTGACTCCTACGAGCAGTACTTC
>.|few|TRBV10-3|14|TRBJ1-5
CAISEDGGYQPQHF
TGTGCCATCAGTGAGGACGGAGGCTATCAGCCCCAGCATTTT
>TRBD2|.|TRBV5-6|17|TRBJ2-3
CASSSPLGRGGTDTQYF
TGTGCCAGCAGCTCTCCGCTAGGGCGGGGGGGCACAGATACGCAGTATTTT
>.|.|TRBV6-5|14|TRBJ1-2
CASSYYAENYGYTF
TGTGCCAGCAGTTACTATGCAGAGAACTATGGCTACACCTTC
>.|.|TRBV28|16|TRBJ2-7
CASNTAGSGRLYEQYF
TGTGCCAGCAACACCGCGGGTTCGGGCAGGCTTTACGAGCAGTACTTC
>.|few|TRBV6-1|14|TRBJ2-1
CASSELEGLNEQFF
TGTGCCAGCAGTGAATTGGAGGGGTTGAATGAGCAGTTCTTC
>.|.|TRBV20-1|13|TRBJ2-1
CSARDRGSNEQFF
TGCAGTGCTAGAGATAGAGGCAGCAATGAGCAGTTCTTC
>.|few|TRBV12-3/TRBV12-4|15|TRBJ1-5
CASSRRGVFGQPQHF
TGTGCCAGCAGCCGGAGGGGTGTATTCGGTCAGCCCCAGCATTTT
>.|many|TRBV20-1|13|TRBJ1-1
CSALPPGNTEAFF
TGCAGTGCCCTACCACCAGGGAACACTGAAGCTTTCTTT
>.|few|TRBV3-1|14|TRBJ2-2
CASSPQVAPGELFF
TGTGCCAGCAGCCCCCAGGTAGCCCCCGGGGAGCTGTTTTTT
>.|few|TRBV20-1|15|TRBJ2-4
CSARVPYRAKNIQYF
TGCAGTGCTAGGGTACCCTACCGCGCTAAAAACATTCAGTACTTC
>TRBD1|.|TRBV6-2/TRBV6-3|14|TRBJ1-1
CASSYRRGLPEAFF
TGTGCCAGCAGTTACAGAAGGGGGCTCCCTGAAGCTTTCTTT
>.|few|TRBV20-1|11|TRBJ1-5
CSTGSNQPQHF
TGCAGCACAGGGAGCAATCAGCCCCAGCATTTT
>TRBD1|.|TRBV24-1|16|TRBJ1-5
CATSDSRTGLVQPQHF
TGTGCCACCAGTGATTCCCGGACAGGGTTAGTGCAGCCCCAGCATTTT
>.|.|TRBV7-2|13|TRBJ2-2
CASSLRTGGELFF
TGTGCCAGCAGCTTACGGACCGGTGGGGAGCTGTTTTTT
>.|many|TRBV5-1|16|TRBJ1-2
CASSLSAGRTNYGYTF
TGCGCCAGCAGCTTGTCGGCGGGCAGGACGAACTATGGCTACACCTTC
>TRBD1|many|TRBV5-1|14|TRBJ1-2
CASSLGQGDYGYTF
TGCGCCAGCAGCTTGGGACAGGGAGACTATGGCTACACCTTC
>.|many|TRBV12-3/TRBV12-4|14|TRBJ1-5
CASSLTESNQPQHF
TGTGCCAGCAGTTTGACAGAAAGCAATCAGCCCCAGCATTTT
>TRBD1|few|TRBV4-3|14|TRBJ1-1
CASSQGQGSTEAFF
TGCGCCAGCAGCCAAGGACAGGGGAGCACTGAAGCTTTCTTT
>.|many|TRBV20-1|14|TRBJ2-7
CSATDRRSSYEQYF
TGCAGTGCCACCGACAGGCGGTCTTCCTACGAGCAGTACTTC
>TRBD1|.|TRBV5-1|15|TRBJ1-1
CASSTGGGVNTEAFF
TGCGCCAGCAGCACAGGGGGCGGAGTGAACACTGAAGCTTTCTTT
>TRBD1|.|TRBV5-1|11|TRBJ1-1
CASSLGQGLRF
TGCGCCAGCAGCCTGGGACAGGGCCTACGCTTT
>.|medium-sized|TRBV29-1|10|TRBJ1-1
CSVQGTEAFF
TGCAGCGTTCAGGGCACTGAAGCTTTCTTT
>TRBD1|few|TRBV6-5|16|TRBJ1-2
CASSFLRTGANYGYTF
TGTGCCAGCAGTTTCCTCAGGACAGGGGCGAACTATGGCTACACCTTC
>.|many|TRBV7-2|13|TRBJ2-5
CASSFPNSETQYF
TGTGCCAGCAGCTTTCCAAACTCGGAGACCCAGTACTTC